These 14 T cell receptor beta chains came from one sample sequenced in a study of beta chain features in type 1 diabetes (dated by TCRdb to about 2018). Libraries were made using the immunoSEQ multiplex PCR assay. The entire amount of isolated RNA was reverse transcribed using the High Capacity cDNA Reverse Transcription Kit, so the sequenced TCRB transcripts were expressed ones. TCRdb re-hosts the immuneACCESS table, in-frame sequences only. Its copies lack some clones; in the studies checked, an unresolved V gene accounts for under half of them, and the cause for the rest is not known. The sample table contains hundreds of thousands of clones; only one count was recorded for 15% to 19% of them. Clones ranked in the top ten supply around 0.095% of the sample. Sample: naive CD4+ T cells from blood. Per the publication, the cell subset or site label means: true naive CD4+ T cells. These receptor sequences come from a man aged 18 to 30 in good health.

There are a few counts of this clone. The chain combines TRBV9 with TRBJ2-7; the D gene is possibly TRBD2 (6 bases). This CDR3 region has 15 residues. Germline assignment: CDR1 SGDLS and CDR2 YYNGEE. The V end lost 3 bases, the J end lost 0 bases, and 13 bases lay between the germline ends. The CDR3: CASSAGVGLSYEQYF. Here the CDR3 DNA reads TGTGCCAGCAGCGCGGGGGTGGGCCTCTCCTACGAGCAGTACTTC.

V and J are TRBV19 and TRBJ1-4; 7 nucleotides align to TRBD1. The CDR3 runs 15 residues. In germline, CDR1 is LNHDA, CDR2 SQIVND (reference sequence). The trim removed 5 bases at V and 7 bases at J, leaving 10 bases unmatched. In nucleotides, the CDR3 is TGTGCCAGTAGTGTCCGACAGGGTTGGAGTGAAAAACTGTTTTTT. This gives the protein CASSVRQGWSEKLFF. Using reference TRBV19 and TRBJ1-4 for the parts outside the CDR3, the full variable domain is DGGITQSPKYLFRKEGQNVTLSCEQNLNHDAMYWYRQDPGQGLRLIYYSQIVNDFQKGDIAEGYSVSREKKESFPLTVTSAQKNPTAFYLCASSVRQGWSEKLFFGSGTQLSVL.

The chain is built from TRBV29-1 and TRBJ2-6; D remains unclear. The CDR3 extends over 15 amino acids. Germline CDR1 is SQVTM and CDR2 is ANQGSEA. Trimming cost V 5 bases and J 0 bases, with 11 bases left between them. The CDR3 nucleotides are TGCAGCGTTCAACCGAGTAGCTCTGGGGCCAACGTCCTGACTTTC. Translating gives CSVQPSSSGANVLTF.

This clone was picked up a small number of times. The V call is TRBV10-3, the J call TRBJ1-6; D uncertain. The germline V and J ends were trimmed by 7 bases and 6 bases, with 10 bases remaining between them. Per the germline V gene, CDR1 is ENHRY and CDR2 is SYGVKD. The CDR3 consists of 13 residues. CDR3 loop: CAINGILNSPLHF. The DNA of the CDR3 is TGTGCCATCAACGGGATTCTTAATTCACCCCTCCACTTT.

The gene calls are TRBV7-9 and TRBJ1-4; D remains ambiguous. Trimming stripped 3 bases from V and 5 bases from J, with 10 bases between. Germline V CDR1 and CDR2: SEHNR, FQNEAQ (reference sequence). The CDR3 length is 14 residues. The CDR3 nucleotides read TGTGCCAGCAGCTTGGACGTATCCAATGAAAAACTGTTTTTT. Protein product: CASSLDVSNEKLFF.

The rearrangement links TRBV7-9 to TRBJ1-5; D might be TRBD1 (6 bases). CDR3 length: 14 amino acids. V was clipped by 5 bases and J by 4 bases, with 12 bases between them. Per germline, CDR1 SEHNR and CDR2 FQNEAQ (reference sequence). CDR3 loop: CASSPQGRNQPQHF. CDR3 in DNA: TGTGCCAGCAGCCCCCAGGGGAGGAATCAGCCCCAGCATTTT.

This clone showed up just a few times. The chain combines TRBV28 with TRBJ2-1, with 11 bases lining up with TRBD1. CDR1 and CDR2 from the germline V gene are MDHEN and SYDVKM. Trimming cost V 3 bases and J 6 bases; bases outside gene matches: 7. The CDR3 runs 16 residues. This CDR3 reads CASSFSGTGGRNEQFF. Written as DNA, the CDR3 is TGTGCCAGCAGTTTCTCCGGGACAGGGGGACGCAATGAGCAGTTCTTC. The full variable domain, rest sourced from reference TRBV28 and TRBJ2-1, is DVKVTQSSRYLVKRTGEKVFLECVQDMDHENMFWYRQDPGLGLRLIYFSYDVKMKEKGDIPEGYSVSREKKERFSLILESASTNQTSMYLCASSFSGTGGRNEQFFGPGTRLTVL.

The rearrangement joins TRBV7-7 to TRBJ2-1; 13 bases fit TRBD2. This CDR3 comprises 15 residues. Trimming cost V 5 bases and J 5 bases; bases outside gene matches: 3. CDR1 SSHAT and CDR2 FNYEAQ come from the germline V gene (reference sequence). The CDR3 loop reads CASSRTSGRDNEQFF. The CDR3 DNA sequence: TGTGCCAGCAGCCGGACTAGCGGGAGAGACAATGAGCAGTTCTTC.

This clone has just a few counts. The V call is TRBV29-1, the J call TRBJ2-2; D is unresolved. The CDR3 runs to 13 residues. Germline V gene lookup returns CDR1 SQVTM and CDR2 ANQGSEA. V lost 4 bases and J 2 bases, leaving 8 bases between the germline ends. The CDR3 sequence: CSVAQINTGELFF. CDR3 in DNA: TGCAGCGTTGCTCAAATAAACACCGGGGAGCTGTTTTTT.

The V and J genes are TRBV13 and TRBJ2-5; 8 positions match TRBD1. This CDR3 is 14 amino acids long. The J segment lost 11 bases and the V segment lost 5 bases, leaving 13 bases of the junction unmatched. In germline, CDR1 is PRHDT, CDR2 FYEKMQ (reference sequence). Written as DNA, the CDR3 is TGTGCCAGCAGCCATTGGACAGGGCTCAGAGAGCAGTACTTC. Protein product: CASSHWTGLREQYF. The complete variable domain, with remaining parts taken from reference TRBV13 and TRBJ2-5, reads AAGVIQSPRHLIKEKRETATLKCYPIPRHDTVYWYQQGPGQDPQFLISFYEKMQSDKGSIPDRFSAQQFSDYHSELNMSSLELGDSALYFCASSHWTGLREQYFGPGTRLLVL.

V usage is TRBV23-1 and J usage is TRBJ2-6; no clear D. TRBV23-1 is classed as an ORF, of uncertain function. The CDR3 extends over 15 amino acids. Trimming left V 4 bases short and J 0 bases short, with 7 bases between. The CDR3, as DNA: TGCGCCAGCAGTCGACCCTACTCTGGGGCCAACGTCCTGACTTTC. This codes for CASSRPYSGANVLTF.

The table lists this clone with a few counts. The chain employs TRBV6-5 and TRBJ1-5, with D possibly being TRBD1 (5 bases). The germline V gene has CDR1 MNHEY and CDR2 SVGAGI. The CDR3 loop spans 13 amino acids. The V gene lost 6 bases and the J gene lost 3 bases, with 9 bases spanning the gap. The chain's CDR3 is CASSPRVNQPQHF. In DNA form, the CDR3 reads TGTGCCAGCAGCCCCAGGGTCAATCAGCCCCAGCATTTT.

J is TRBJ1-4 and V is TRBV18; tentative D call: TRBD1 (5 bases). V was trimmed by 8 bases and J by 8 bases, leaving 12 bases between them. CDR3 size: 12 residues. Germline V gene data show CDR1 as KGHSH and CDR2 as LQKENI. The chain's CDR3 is CASTGTREKLFF. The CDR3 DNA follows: TGTGCCAGCACCGGGACTCGCGAAAAACTGTTTTTT.

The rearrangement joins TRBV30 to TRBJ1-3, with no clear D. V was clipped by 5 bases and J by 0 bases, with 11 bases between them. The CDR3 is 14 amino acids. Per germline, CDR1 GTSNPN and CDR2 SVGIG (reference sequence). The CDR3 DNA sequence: TGTGCCTGGTCGCGGTCAAGCTCTGGAAACACCATATATTTT. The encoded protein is CAWSRSSSGNTIYF.